The clone carrying this TCR beta chain came up a few times. These data come from a study of identical twins. Germline CDR1 and CDR2: SEHNR and FQNEAQ (reference sequence). Trimming removed 5 bases from V and 0 bases from J, with 11 bases in between. This CDR3 has 14 amino acids. TCRdb reprocessed the 5' RACE reads with MiXCR, giving one entry per CDR3 protein. The data hold 200,000 to 250,000 distinct CDR3 sequences, with over 5.5% observed a single time. This sample also appeared in a second study, on T cells expressing NK-cell markers. That paper states: Sequencing of TCR beta repertoires drew on sorted CD3+CD56+NKG2C+, CD3+CD56+NKG2C- and CD3+CD56-NKG2C+ T cells. NKG2C+ dominant clonotypes from over five donors made up about 1.0-7.5% of CD8+ T cells.

The clonotype originates from a woman younger than 35 in good health. The chain has TRBV7-9 and TRBJ2-7; no clear D. Sequences were obtained from CD8+ T cells sorted from blood. CDR3 sequence reads: CASSPLKSSYEQYF. In nucleotides, the CDR3 is TGTGCCAGCAGCCCACTCAAAAGCTCCTACGAGCAGTACTTC.